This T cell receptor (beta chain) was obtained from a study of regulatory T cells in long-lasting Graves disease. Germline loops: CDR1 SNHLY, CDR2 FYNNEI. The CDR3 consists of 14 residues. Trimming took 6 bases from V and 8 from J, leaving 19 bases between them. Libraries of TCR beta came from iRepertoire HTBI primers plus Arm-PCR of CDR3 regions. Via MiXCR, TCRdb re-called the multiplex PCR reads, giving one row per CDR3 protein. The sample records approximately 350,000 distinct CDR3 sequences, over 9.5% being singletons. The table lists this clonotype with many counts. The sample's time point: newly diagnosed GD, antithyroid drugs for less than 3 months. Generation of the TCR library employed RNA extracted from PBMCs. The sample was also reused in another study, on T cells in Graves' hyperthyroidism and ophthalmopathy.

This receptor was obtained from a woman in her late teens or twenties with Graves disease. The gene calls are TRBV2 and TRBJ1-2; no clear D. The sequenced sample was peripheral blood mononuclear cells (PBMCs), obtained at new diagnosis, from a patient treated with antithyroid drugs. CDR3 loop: CASSPSAPAGGYTF. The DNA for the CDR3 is TGTGCCAGCAGCCCCTCGGCACCCGCGGGCGGCTACACCTTC. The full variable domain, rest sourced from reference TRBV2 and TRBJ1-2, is EPEVTQTPSHQVTQMGQEVILRCVPISNHLYFYWYRQILGQKVEFLVSFYNNEISEKSEIFDDQFSVERPDGSNFTLKIRSTKLEDSAMYFCASSPSAPAGGYTFGSGTRLTVV.